This TCR beta chain stems from a study of tumor-infiltrating lymphocytes in localized non-small cell lung cancer. Clones were read by immunoSEQ multiplex PCR, and TCRdb kept only the in-frame ones, dropping some. The sample includes about 15,000 clones, around 70% of them seen just once. CDR3 length: 14 residues. CDR1 is GTSNPN and CDR2 is SVGIG in the germline V gene (reference sequence). Trimming shortened V by 5 bases and J by 0 bases, and 12 bases separated the two germline ends. This sequence joins TRBV30 and TRBJ2-3; the D is unclear. The sequenced sample was uninvolved lung tissue not adjacent to the tumor. The clonotype originates from a human donor with non-small cell lung cancer. CDR3 in DNA: TGTGCCTGGTCCCGTTGGCCCAGCACAGATACGCAGTATTTT. It encodes CAWSRWPSTDTQYF.